Below are 21 T cell receptor beta chains sequenced from a single sample in a study of tumor and adjacent non-tumor tissue in lung cancer. TCRbeta libraries were built with three rounds of nested PCR, modified from ARM-PCR. TCRdb re-called the multiplex PCR reads through MiXCR, storing one row per CDR3 protein. The repertoire holds fewer than 120,000 distinct CDR3 sequences, with over 70% as singletons. The template was RNA from unsorted bulk tissue. Sequenced material: lung tumor tissue. All receptors come from a man between 65 and 85 years old with non-small cell lung cancer.

With regard to this clonotype: Germline is not matched at one junction end, which may reflect a read error. The genes are TRBV12-3 or TRBV12-4 and TRBJ2-7; unclear D gene. There are 12 residues in the CDR3. The DNA of the CDR3 is TGTGCCAGCAGTTTAGTCCCCTACGATCAGTATTTC. Its translation: CASSLVPYDQYF.

As regards this clonotype: One base away lies a much larger clone, so this may be a sequencing read error. This chain connects TRBV7-9 to TRBJ2-5; D may be TRBD1 (5 bases). The germline CDR1 and CDR2 sequences are SEHNR and FQNEAQ (reference sequence). The length of the CDR3 is 16 residues. The CDR3 is CASSLEGVRPEEIQYF. CDR3 DNA: TGTGCCAGCAGCTTAGAAGGGGTCCGGCCGGAAGAGATCCAGTACTTC.

About this clonotype itself: The junction differs from germline at one of its ends, possibly a read error. The gene calls are TRBV29-1 and TRBJ2-1, with D perhaps assigned TRBD1 or TRBD2 (5 bases each). Germline V gene lookup returns CDR1 SQVTM and CDR2 ANQGSEA. The CDR3 runs to 16 residues. CDR3 nucleotides: TGTAGTGTTGAACTCTATGACAACGGGGTGGACAATGAGCATTTCTTC. Translating it yields CSVELYDNGVDNEHFF.

This clonotype was picked up many times. This chain links TRBV20-1 with TRBJ2-1; TRBD2 aligns across 8 bases. The CDR3 extends over 13 amino acids. CDR1 DFQATT and CDR2 SNEGSKA come from the germline V gene (reference sequence). V shed 3 bases and J 7 bases; nucleotides not matched to a gene: 5. The CDR3 coding sequence is TGCAGTGCTAGTAGGCTAGCGGGTAATGAGCAGTTCTTC. Encoded protein: CSASRLAGNEQFF.

With respect to this clonotype: No conserved phenylalanine or tryptophan is present at the end of the CDR3, so a read error is the likely explanation. CDR3 DNA: TGTGCCATCAGTCTCTCCAGGGTTTACGAGCAGTACTCC. The encoded protein is CAISLSRVYEQYS. The rearrangement uses TRBV10-3 and TRBJ2-7, with a possible D match to TRBD1 (5 bases). The CDR3 has 13 amino acids. The germline V gene has CDR1 ENHRY and CDR2 SYGVKD. Trimming removed 5 bases at V and 4 bases at J, with 12 bases between.

The chain joins TRBV12-3 or TRBV12-4 to TRBJ2-1, with D tentatively TRBD1 or TRBD2 (6 bases each). CDR3 size: 14 residues. The CDR3 DNA reads TGTGTCAACAGTCTAGTGGGGGGCTCGGATGAGCAGTTCTTC. Translated, it gives CVNSLVGGSDEQFF.

As concerns this clonotype: A read error may account for a junction end that differs from germline. The chain uses TRBV6-1 and TRBJ2-2, with D tentatively TRBD2 (7 bases). This CDR3 is built from 15 residues. CDR1 is MNHNS and CDR2 is SASEGT in the germline V gene. The CDR3 region has the DNA TGTGTCAGCAGCTTAGGGGGGGCGTACACCTGGGAGCTGTTTTTT. This sequence encodes CVSSLGGAYTWELFF.

On this clonotype: Lacking the conserved final phenylalanine or tryptophan, this CDR3 likely reflects a read error. It is unclear where the CDR3 begins or ends on the DNA, so no DNA is shown, and the CDR3 is as TCRdb lists it. The chain has TRBV12-3 or TRBV12-4 and TRBJ1-1; the DNA was not compared with TRBD1, the D call given in the table. 13 amino acids form the CDR3, both terminal residues included. This CDR3 is CASSGGARTQASL.

J is TRBJ2-7 and V is TRBV4-1, with D tentatively TRBD2 (6 bases). The germline V gene has CDR1 MGHRA and CDR2 YSYEKL. The CDR3 has 15 residues. The V gene lost 8 bases and the J gene lost 1 base, with 18 bases spanning the gap. CDR3 amino acids: CASGQWRDLSYEQYF. The DNA for the CDR3 is TGCGCCAGCGGTCAATGGCGGGACTTATCCTACGAGCAGTACTTC.

This chain's CDR3 is CASSCSPGQGNTEAFF. Here the CDR3 DNA reads TGTGCCAGCAGTTGCTCACCGGGACAGGGAAACACTGAAGCTTTCTTT. The chain employs TRBV6-6 and TRBJ1-1, with 9 bases lining up with TRBD1. The ends lost 4 bases at V and 2 bases at J; junction bases unmatched: 8. CDR3 length: 16 residues. Germline values: CDR1 MNHNY, CDR2 SVGAGI (reference sequence).

This chain links TRBV28 with TRBJ2-5; no clear D gene. The CDR3 length is 16 residues. CDR1 and CDR2 from the germline V gene are MDHEN and SYDVKM. The CDR3: CASRRTGSPEQETQYF. The CDR3 nucleotides are TGTGCAAGCCGCAGAACCGGGTCCCCCGAGCAAGAGACCCAGTACTTC.

Points on this clonotype: One junction end does not reproduce the germline sequence, and a read error may be involved. The V call is TRBV6-5, the J call TRBJ1-6; a weak D match, TRBD1 (5 bases). In germline, CDR1 is MNHEY, CDR2 SVGAGI. The CDR3 loop spans 15 amino acids. The CDR3 is CASSYSAERGFTRPF. The CDR3 DNA follows: TGTGCCAGCAGTTACTCGGCCGAAAGGGGATTCACTCGTCCATTT.

This clonotype was recorded a few times. The gene calls are TRBV4-3 and TRBJ1-5; 9 bases align to TRBD1. The J call may not be correct, given that the DNA end is closer to TRBJ2-3. This CDR3 spans 14 amino acids. Per the germline V gene, CDR1 is LGHNA and CDR2 is YSLEER. CDR3 in amino acids: CASSSRTGDEPQYF. In nucleotides, the CDR3 is TGCGCCAGCTCCAGTAGGACAGGGGACGAACCCCAGTATTTT.

As regards this clonotype: A clone one base away is much larger, so this may be a read error. J is TRBJ1-4 and V is TRBV6-2 or TRBV6-3; no clear D gene. The CDR3 loop spans 15 amino acids. Germline loops: CDR1 MNHEY, CDR2 SVGEGT. CDR3 coding DNA: TGTGCCAACAGTTACTCCCAGCTAAAAGATGAAAAACTGTTTTTT. Translation gives CANSYSQLKDEKLFF.

On this clonotype: Its ends do not fully match the called genes, so a read error is possible. The CDR3 sequence is CNVELRGGDTRYF. CDR3 sequence (DNA): TGCAATGTTGAGCTTCGAGGTGGAGATACGCGGTATTTT. The chain couples TRBV29-1 to TRBJ2-3; D gene uncertain. Germline loops: CDR1 SQVTM, CDR2 ANQGSEA. This CDR3 has 13 residues.

As regards this clonotype: Mismatch with germline at one junction end may stem from a read error. The CDR3, as DNA: TGTGCCAGCGGTGTGGGGGCTCGGACTGAAACTTTCTTT. Its translation: CASGVGARTETFF. The chain links TRBV12-3 or TRBV12-4 to TRBJ1-1; D is possibly TRBD1 (6 bases). The CDR3 loop spans 13 amino acids.

With regard to this clonotype: The conserved final phenylalanine or tryptophan is absent from the CDR3, which likely points to a read error. The V gene is TRBV5-4, the J gene TRBJ2-1, with D perhaps matching TRBD1 or TRBD2 (6 bases each). Per germline, CDR1 SGHNT and CDR2 YYREEE (reference sequence). The CDR3 extends over 15 amino acids. CDR3 sequence reads: CASSLGGRVGNEQFL. The DNA for the CDR3 is TGTGCCAGCAGTTTGGGGGGCAGGGTGGGGAATGAGCAGTTCCTC.

This rearrangement joins TRBV11-3 to TRBJ1-2; D remains ambiguous. The V end lost 4 bases, the J end lost 7 bases, and 19 bases lay between the germline ends. The CDR3 spans 15 residues. Germline V CDR1 and CDR2: SGHNT, YENEEA. CDR3 bases: TGTGCCAGCAGCTCAATTAATGAGGCTGAGAGTGGCTACACCTTC. Protein sequence: CASSSINEAESGYTF.

Note on this clonotype: No conserved phenylalanine or tryptophan ends this CDR3, so it is likely a read error. The chain joins TRBV4-2 to TRBJ1-2; 7 positions agree with TRBD1. Germline values: CDR1 LGHNA, CDR2 YNFKEQ. Germline trimming cut 4 bases from V and 4 bases from J; bases unmatched to any gene: 12. The CDR3 is 16 amino acids. CDR3 protein: CASSPAGTDILYGYTI. CDR3 nucleotide sequence: TGTGCCAGCAGCCCTGCCGGGACAGATATCCTCTATGGCTACACCATC.

As for this clonotype: Germline and junction disagree at one end, which may indicate a read error. The chain employs TRBV6-6 and TRBJ2-1; no clear D gene. The V gene's germline CDR1 is MNHNY and CDR2 SVGAGI (reference sequence). The CDR3 length is 17 residues. The CDR3 bases are TGTGCCAGCAGTTACCAACTGGTTGTCTGGGCGTTCAATGAGCACTTCTTC. This translates into CASSYQLVVWAFNEHFF.

V and J are TRBV20-1 and TRBJ1-1, with 8 bases fitting TRBD1. The V and J ends lost 0 bases and 1 base, in that order; junction bases with no gene match: 10. This CDR3 has 17 residues. Germline CDR1 is DFQATT and CDR2 is SNEGSKA (reference sequence). The CDR3 DNA follows: TGCAGTGCTAGAGAAAGCGAGACAGGGGACTCGAACACTGAAGCTTTCTTT. It encodes CSARESETGDSNTEAFF.